This T cell receptor beta chain was obtained from a study of OX40 agonist ivuxolimab in advanced cancers. Study-level background: Patients were infused with ivuxolimab every 2 weeks at 0.01 to 10 mg/kg. Allowance was made for prior anti-PD-1, anti-PD-L1 or anti-CTLA-4 therapy, and 35% to 40% had some.

The assay was immunoSEQ multiplex PCR, and TCRdb's table has in-frame clones only and misses some. This sample has about 100,000 clones; approximately 91% occur once, and the top ten carry about 0.17%. Germline V gene sequence: CDR1 MNHEY, CDR2 SMNVEV (reference sequence). This CDR3 region has 15 residues. With 6 bases clipped from V and 0 bases from J, the junction kept 7 bases outside the gene matches. Study-wide points: On average, CD8+ T cells had more expanded clones than CD4+.

Regarding this clone: As yet, its antigen is unknown.

Baseline, cycle 4 day 1, and cycle 7 day 1 were the blood sampling points. This TCR derives from an adult with an advanced solid tumor such as melanoma, head and neck, liver or kidney cancer. This chain joins TRBV27 and TRBJ1-2; 7 bases fit TRBD1. The material was CD4+ or CD8+ T cells sorted from blood, obtained in a trial of the OX40 agonist ivuxolimab. CDR3 in amino acids: CASRGQAEANYGYTF. The CDR3 coding sequence is TGTGCCAGCAGAGGACAGGCGGAAGCTAACTATGGCTACACCTTC.